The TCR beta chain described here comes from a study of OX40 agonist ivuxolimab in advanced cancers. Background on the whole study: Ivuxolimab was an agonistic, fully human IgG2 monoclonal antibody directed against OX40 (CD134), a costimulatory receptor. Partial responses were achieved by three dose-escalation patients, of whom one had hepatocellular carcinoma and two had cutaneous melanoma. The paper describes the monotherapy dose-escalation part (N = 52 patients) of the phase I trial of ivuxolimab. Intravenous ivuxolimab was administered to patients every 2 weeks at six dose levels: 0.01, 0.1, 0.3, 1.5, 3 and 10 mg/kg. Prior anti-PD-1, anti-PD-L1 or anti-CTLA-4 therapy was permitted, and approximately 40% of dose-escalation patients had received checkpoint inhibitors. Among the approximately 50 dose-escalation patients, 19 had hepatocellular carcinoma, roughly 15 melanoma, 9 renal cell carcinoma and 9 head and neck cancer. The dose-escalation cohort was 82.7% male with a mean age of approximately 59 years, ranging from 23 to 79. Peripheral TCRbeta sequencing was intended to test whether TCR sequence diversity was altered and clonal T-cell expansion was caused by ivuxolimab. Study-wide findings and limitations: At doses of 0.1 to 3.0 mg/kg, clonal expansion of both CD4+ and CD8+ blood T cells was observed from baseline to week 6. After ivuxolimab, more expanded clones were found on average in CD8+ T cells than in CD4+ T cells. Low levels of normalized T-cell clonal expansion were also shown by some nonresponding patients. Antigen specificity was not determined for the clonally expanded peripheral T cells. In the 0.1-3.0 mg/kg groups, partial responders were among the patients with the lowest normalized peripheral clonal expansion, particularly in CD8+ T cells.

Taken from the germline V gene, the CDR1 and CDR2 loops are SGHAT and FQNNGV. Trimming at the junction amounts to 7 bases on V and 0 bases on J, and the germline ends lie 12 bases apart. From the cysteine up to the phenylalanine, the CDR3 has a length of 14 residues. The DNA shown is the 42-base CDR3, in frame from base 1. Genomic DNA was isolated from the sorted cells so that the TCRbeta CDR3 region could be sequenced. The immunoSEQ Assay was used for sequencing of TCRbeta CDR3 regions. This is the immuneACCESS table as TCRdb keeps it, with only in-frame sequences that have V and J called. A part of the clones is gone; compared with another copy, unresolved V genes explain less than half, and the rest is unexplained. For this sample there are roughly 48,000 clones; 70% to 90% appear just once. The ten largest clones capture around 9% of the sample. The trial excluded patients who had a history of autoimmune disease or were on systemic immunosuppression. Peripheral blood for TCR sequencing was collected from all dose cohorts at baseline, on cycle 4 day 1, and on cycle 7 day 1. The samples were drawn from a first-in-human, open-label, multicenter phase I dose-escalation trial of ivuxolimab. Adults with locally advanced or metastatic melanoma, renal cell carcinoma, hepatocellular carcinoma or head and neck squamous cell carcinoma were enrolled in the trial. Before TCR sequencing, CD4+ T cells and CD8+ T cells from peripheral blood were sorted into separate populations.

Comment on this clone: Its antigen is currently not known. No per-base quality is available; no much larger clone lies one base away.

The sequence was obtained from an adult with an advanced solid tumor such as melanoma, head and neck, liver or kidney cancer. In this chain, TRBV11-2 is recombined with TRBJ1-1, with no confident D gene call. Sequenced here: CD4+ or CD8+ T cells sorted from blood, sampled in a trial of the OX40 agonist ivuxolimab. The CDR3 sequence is CASKGYAMNTEAFF. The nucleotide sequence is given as TGTGCCAGCAAAGGGTACGCCATGAACACTGAAGCTTTCTTT.